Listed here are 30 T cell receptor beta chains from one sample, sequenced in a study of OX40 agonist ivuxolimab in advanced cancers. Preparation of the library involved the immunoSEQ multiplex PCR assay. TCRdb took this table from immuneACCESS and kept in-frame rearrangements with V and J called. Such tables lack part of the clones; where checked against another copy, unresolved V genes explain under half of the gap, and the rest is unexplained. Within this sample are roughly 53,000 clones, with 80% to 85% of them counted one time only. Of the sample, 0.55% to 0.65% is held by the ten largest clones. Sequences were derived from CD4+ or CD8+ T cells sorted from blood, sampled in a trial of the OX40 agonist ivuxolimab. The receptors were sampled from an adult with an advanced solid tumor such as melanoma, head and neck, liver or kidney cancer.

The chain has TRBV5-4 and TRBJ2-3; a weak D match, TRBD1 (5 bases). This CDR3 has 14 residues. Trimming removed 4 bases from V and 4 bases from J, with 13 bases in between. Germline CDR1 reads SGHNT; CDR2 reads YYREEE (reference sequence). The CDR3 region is CASSLQGAADTQYF. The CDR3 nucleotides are TGTGCCAGCAGCCTCCAGGGTGCCGCAGATACGCAGTATTTT.

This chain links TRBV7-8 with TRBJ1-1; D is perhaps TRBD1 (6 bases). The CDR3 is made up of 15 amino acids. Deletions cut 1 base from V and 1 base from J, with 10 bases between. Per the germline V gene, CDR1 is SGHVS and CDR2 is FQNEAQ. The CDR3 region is CASSLVGGTNTEAFF. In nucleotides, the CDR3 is TGTGCCAGCAGCTTAGTAGGGGGAACGAACACTGAAGCTTTCTTT.

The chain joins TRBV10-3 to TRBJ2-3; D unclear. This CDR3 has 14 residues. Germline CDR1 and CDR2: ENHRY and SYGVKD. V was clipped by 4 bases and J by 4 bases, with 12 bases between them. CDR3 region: CAISGPPEADTQYF. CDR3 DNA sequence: TGTGCCATCAGTGGGCCCCCCGAAGCAGATACGCAGTATTTT.

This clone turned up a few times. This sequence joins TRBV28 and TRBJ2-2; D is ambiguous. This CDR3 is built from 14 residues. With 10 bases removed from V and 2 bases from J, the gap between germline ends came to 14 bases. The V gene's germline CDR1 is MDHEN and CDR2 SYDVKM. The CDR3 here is CATQGHRNTGELFF. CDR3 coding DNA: TGTGCCACCCAAGGGCACAGAAACACCGGGGAGCTGTTTTTT.

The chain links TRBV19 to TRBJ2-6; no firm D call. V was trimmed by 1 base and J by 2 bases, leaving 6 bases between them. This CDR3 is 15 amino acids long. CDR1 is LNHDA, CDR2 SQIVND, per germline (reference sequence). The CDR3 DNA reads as TGTGCCAGTAGTATAGGGGTACCTGGGGCCAACGTCCTGACTTTC. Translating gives CASSIGVPGANVLTF.

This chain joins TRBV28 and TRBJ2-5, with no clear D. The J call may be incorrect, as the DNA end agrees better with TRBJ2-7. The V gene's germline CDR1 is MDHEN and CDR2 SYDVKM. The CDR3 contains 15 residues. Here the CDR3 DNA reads TGTGCCAGCAGTTTCGCCTTACCTGGCATCTACGAGCAGTACTTC. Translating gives CASSFALPGIYEQYF.

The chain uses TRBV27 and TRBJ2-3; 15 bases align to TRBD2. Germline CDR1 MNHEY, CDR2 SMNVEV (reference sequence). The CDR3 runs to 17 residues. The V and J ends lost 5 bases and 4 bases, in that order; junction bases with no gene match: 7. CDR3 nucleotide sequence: TGTGCCAGCAGTCCGCGGACTAGCGGGGGGGCCTCAGATACGCAGTATTTT. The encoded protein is CASSPRTSGGASDTQYF.

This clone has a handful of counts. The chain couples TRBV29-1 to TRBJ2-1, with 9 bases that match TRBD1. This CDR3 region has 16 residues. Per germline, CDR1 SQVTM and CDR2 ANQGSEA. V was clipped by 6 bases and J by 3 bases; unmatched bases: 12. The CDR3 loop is CSVLLGQGRFYNEQFF. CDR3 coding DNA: TGCAGCGTCCTCCTCGGACAGGGGAGGTTCTACAATGAGCAGTTCTTC.

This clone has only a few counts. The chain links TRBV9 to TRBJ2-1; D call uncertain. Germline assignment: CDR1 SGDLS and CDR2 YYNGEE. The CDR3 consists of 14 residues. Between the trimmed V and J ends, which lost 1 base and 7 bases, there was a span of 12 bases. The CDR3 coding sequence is TGTGCCAGCAGCGTATCCCAAGCTGCGAATGAGCAGTTCTTC. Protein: CASSVSQAANEQFF.

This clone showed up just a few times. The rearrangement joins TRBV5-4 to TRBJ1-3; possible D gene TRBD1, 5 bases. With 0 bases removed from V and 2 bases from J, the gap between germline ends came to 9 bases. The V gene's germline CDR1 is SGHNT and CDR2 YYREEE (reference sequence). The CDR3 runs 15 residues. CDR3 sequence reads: CASSLDTGPGNTIYF. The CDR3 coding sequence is TGTGCCAGCAGCTTGGACACAGGCCCTGGAAACACCATATATTTT.

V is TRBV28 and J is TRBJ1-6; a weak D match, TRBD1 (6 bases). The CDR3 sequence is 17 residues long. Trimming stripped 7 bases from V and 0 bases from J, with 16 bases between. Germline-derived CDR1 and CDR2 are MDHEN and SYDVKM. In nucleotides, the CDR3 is TGTGCCAGCATTTCTCGGACAGTGAGCTCCTATAATTCACCCCTCCACTTT. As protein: CASISRTVSSYNSPLHF.

The CDR3 here is CSYKLAGGNTGELFF. The DNA for the CDR3 is TGCAGCTATAAATTAGCGGGAGGGAACACCGGGGAGCTGTTTTTT. The rearrangement joins TRBV29-1 to TRBJ2-2; 10 bases are a match to TRBD2. In germline, CDR1 is SQVTM, CDR2 ANQGSEA. Trimming cost V 8 bases and J 1 base; bases outside gene matches: 7. The CDR3 contains 15 residues.

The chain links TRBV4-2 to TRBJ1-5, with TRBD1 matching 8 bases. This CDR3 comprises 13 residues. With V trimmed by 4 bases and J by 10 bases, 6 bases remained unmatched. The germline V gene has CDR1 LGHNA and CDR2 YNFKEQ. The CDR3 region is CASSLRQGRPQHF. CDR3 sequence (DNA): TGTGCCAGCAGCCTAAGACAGGGGCGCCCCCAGCATTTT.

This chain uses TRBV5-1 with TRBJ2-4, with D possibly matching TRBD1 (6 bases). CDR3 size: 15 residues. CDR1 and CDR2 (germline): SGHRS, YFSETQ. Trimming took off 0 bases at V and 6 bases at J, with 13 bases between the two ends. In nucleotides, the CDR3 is TGCGCCAGCAGCTTGGCCGGGACACCGGGAAACATTCAGTACTTC. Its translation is CASSLAGTPGNIQYF.

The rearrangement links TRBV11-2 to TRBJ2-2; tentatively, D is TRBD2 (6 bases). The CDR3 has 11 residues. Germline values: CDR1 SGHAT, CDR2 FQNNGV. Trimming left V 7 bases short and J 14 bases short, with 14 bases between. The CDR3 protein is CASTTRGHLFF. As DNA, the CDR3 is TGTGCCAGCACCACGCGGGGTCATCTGTTTTTT.

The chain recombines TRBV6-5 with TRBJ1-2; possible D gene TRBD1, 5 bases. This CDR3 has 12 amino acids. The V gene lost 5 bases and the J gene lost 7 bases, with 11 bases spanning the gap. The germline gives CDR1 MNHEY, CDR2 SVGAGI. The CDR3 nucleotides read TGTGCCAGCAGTGAAGGAGGGGTTGGCTACACCTTC. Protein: CASSEGGVGYTF.

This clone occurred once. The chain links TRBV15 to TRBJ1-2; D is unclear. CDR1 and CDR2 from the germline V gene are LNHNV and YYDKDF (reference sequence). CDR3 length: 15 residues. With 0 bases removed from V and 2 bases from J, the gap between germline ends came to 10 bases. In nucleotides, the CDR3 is TGTGCCACCAGCAGAGATCGCAAGGAGAACTATGGCTACACCTTC. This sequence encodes CATSRDRKENYGYTF.

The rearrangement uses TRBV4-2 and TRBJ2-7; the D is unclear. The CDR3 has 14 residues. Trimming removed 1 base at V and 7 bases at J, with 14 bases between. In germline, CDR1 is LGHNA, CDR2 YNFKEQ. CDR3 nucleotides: TGTGCCAGCAGCCAAGCGGTCGTTTTCGAGGAGCAGTACTTC. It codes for CASSQAVVFEEQYF.

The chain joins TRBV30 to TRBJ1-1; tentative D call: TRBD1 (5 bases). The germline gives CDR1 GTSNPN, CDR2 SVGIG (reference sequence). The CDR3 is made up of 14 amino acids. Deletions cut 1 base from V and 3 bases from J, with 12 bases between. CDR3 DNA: TGTGCCTGGAGTGGGGGCCAGGCGGACACTGAAGCTTTCTTT. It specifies CAWSGGQADTEAFF.

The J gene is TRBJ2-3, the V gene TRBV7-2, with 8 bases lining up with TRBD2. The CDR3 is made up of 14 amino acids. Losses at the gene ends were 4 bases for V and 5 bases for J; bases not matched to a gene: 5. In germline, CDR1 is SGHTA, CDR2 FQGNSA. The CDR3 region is CASSSGGPVDTQYF. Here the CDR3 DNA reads TGTGCCAGCAGCTCGGGGGGGCCGGTAGATACGCAGTATTTT.

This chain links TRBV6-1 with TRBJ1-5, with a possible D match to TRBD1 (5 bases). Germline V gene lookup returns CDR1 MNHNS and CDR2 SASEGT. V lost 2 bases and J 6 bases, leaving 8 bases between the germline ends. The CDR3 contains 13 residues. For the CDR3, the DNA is TGTGCCAGCAGTGAATCTGGGGGTCAGCCCCAGCATTTT. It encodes CASSESGGQPQHF.

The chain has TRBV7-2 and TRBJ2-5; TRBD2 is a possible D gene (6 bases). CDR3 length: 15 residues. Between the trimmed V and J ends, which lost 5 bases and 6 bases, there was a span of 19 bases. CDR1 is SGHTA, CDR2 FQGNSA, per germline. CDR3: CASSPKRRGEQTQYF. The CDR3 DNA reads TGTGCCAGCAGCCCAAAACGGAGGGGTGAACAGACCCAGTACTTC.

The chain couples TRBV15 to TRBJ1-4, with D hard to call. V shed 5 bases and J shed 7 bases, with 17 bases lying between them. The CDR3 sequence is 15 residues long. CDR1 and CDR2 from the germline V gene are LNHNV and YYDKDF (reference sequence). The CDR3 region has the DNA TGTGCCACCAGCCCGCGTTTGGGCGATAGTGAAAAACTGTTTTTT. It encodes CATSPRLGDSEKLFF.

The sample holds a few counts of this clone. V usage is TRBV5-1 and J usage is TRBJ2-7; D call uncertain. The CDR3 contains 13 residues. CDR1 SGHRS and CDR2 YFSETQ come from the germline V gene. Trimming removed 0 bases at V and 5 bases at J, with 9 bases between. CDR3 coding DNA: TGCGCCAGCAGCTTGGAGATCGGAAACGAGCAGTACTTC. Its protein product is CASSLEIGNEQYF.

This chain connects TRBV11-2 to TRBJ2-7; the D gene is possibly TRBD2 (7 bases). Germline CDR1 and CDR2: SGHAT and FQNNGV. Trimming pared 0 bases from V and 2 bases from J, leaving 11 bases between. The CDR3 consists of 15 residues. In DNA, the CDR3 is TGTGCCAGCAGCTTAGAGCGGGGGCTACCCTACGAGCAGTACTTC. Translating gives CASSLERGLPYEQYF.

The CDR3 DNA follows: TGTGCCAGCAGCTTGGGATACTCTGGAAACACCATATATTTT. Encoded protein: CASSLGYSGNTIYF. The chain couples TRBV5-4 to TRBJ1-3; D is ambiguous. Germline-derived CDR1 and CDR2 are SGHNT and YYREEE (reference sequence). The length of the CDR3 is 14 residues. The V gene lost 0 bases and the J gene lost 0 bases, with 4 bases spanning the gap.

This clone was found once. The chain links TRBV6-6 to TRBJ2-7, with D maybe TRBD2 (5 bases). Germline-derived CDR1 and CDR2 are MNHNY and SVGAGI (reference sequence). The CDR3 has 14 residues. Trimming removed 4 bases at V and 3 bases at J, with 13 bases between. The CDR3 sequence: CASSSPREDYEQYF. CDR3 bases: TGTGCCAGCAGTTCCCCCCGGGAAGACTACGAGCAGTACTTC.

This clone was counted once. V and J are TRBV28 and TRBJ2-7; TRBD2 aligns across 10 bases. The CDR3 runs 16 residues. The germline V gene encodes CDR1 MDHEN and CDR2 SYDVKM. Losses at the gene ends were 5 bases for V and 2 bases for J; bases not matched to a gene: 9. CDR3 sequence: CASSLRTSGRPYEQYF. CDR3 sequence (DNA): TGTGCCAGCAGTCTCCGGACTAGCGGCCGGCCCTACGAGCAGTACTTC.

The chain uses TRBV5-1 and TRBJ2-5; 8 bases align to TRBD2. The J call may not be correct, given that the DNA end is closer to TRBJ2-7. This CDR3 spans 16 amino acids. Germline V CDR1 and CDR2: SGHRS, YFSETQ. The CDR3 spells CASSLTGRAGLHEQYF. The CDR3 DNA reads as TGCGCCAGCAGCTTGACCGGGAGGGCCGGGCTCCACGAGCAGTACTTC.

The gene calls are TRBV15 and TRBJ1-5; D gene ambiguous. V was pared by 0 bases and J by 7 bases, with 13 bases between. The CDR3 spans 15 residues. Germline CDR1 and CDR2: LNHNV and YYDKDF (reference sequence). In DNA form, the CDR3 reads TGTGCCACCAGCAGAGATCCCGGGATTGGACAGCCCCAGCATTTT. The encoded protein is CATSRDPGIGQPQHF.